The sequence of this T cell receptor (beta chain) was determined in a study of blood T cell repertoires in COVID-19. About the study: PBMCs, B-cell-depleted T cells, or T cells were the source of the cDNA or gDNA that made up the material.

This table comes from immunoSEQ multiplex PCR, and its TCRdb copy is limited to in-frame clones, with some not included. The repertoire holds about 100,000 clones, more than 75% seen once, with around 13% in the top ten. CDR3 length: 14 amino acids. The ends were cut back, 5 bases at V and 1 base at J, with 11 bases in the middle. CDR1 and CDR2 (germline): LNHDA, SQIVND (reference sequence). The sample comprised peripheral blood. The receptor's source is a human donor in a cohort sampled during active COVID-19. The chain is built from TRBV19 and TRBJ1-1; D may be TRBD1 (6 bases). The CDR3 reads CASSDRIANTEAFF. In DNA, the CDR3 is TGTGCCAGTAGTGACAGGATCGCGAACACTGAAGCTTTCTTT.